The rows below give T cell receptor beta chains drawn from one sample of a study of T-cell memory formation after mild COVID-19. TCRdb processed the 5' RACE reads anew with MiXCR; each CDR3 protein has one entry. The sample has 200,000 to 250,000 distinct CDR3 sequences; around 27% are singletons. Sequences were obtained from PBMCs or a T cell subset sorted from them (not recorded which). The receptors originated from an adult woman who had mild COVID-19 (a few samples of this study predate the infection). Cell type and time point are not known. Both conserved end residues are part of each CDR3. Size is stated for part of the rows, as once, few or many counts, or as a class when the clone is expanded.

CATSTGDAGEKLFF,NA,TRBJ1-4,TRBV25-1
CASSRRPLAGEDTQYF,NA,TRBJ2-3,TRBV4-3
CASSLVAGGGRDEQFF,NA,TRBJ2-1,TRBV7-6
CASSSWDREDEKLFF,few,TRBJ1-4,TRBV7-9
CASSEYGRISYEQYF,few,TRBJ2-7,TRBV27
CATSDLTLAGGPKETQYF,NA,TRBJ2-5,TRBV24-1
CASSPSGMDNEQFF,NA,TRBJ2-1,TRBV7-9
CASSLTVGNTQYF,NA,TRBJ2-3,TRBV12-3/TRBV12-4
CASSDSGRADDEQFF,NA,TRBJ2-1,TRBV7-9
CASSPRQDLTEAFF,NA,TRBJ1-1,TRBV7-9
CASSQLVDNEQFF,few,TRBJ2-1,TRBV3-1
CASSLLRGSTDTQYF,NA,TRBJ2-3,TRBV7-2
CASSYTGRGLSGANVLTF,NA,TRBJ2-6,TRBV6-6
CASSFSTGGWGETQYF,NA,TRBJ2-5,TRBV7-2
CASSGGLAGAVDTQYF,once,TRBJ2-3,TRBV9
CASSPSNVAKNIQYF,NA,TRBJ2-4,TRBV5-1
CASSLEQGLVAFF,NA,TRBJ1-1,TRBV5-1
CASGLGNQPQHF,few,TRBJ1-5,TRBV27
CASSARGGNNEQFF,NA,TRBJ2-1,TRBV7-9
CATSDPNDDSTEAFF,NA,TRBJ1-1,TRBV24-1
CASSLGLAGRNEQFF,NA,TRBJ2-1,TRBV11-3
CASSFTTGTTEAFF,few,TRBJ1-1,TRBV12-3/TRBV12-4
CASSYGLVSTDTQYF,few,TRBJ2-3,TRBV5-1
CASSFWGNLYEQYF,NA,TRBJ2-7,TRBV5-6
CASSWGRPEVSYEQYF,NA,TRBJ2-7,TRBV5-5
CSAYRGQGYGYTF,few,TRBJ1-2,TRBV20-1
CAIRAGTSGSNEQFF,once,TRBJ2-1,TRBV10-3
CASSLMAGQGITEAFF,NA,TRBJ1-1,TRBV7-2
CASSHTGTENTEAFF,few,TRBJ1-1,TRBV7-9
CASSYSGRSGAPYEQYF,NA,TRBJ2-7,TRBV6-2/TRBV6-3
CSAASGGWSDEQFF,few,TRBJ2-1,TRBV20-1
CASSFERTIYEQYF,many,TRBJ2-7,TRBV5-5
CASSVYHGENTEAFF,NA,TRBJ1-1,TRBV27
CASRTSAFYEQYF,NA,TRBJ2-7,TRBV12-3/TRBV12-4
CASSRQSYEQYF,few,TRBJ2-7,TRBV3-1
CASSPDLASYEQYF,NA,TRBJ2-7,TRBV5-1
CASSRGGPNTGELFF,NA,TRBJ2-2,TRBV7-2
CASSLSASGPSTDTQYF,NA,TRBJ2-3,TRBV7-3
CASSTNRGNTEAFF,few,TRBJ1-1,TRBV6-6
CASSLLQGAWETQYF,few,TRBJ2-5,TRBV5-1
CASSPQGVDTGELFF,few,TRBJ2-2,TRBV6-5
CASSTGTGEDSYEQYF,few,TRBJ2-7,TRBV5-1
CASTARRGSVYEQYF,few,TRBJ2-7,TRBV6-2/TRBV6-3
CATSRARDYGYTF,NA,TRBJ1-2,TRBV15